Below, 14 T cell receptor beta chains from the same sample are listed, as sequenced in a study of shared clonotypes between healthy human individuals. Profiled with immunoSEQ multiplex PCR; TCRdb holds only in-frame clones, not every one. This table has about 1 million clones, 65% to 75% appearing once. The sequencing sample was made of memory CD4+ T cells sorted from blood. The subset was: CD45RA-negative fraction. These receptors came from a man between 18 and 35 years old in good health.

With regard to this clone: Other DNA sequences from this sample encode an identical CDR3 as well. CDR3 region: CASSPSQNTEAFF. The DNA of the CDR3 is TGTGCCAGCTCACCGTCGCAAAACACTGAAGCTTTCTTT. The gene calls are TRBV18 and TRBJ1-1; no firm D call. Germline loops: CDR1 KGHSH, CDR2 LQKENI. Trimming stripped 3 bases from V and 2 bases from J, with 7 bases between. The CDR3 has 13 residues.

The rearrangement links TRBV9 to TRBJ2-7; D may be TRBD2 (6 bases). CDR1 is SGDLS and CDR2 is YYNGEE in the germline V gene. The V end was cut by 0 bases, the J end by 2 bases, with 12 bases between. The CDR3 is 15 residues long. The CDR3 sequence: CASSVDGGFAYEQYF. In nucleotides, the CDR3 is TGTGCCAGCAGCGTAGATGGAGGGTTCGCCTACGAGCAGTACTTC.

V is TRBV7-2 and J is TRBJ1-1; a weak D match, TRBD1 (5 bases). Trimming pared 5 bases from V and 5 bases from J, leaving 18 bases between. The germline V gene encodes CDR1 SGHTA and CDR2 FQGNSA. The CDR3 has 15 amino acids. CDR3 nucleotide sequence: TGTGCCAGCAGCCCCCGGGGGGGGGTGGGAACTGAAGCTTTCTTT. It encodes CASSPRGGVGTEAFF.

The CDR3 DNA reads TGCGCCAGCAGTGAGACTAGCGGGATCGGCGAGCAGTACTTC. It is translated as CASSETSGIGEQYF. The gene calls are TRBV10-2 and TRBJ2-7, with 10 bases that match TRBD2. Per germline, CDR1 WSHSY and CDR2 SAAADI. V lost 2 bases, J lost 6 bases, and 4 bases stayed unmatched. The CDR3 loop spans 14 amino acids.

The genes are TRBV2 and TRBJ2-1; 9 bases agree with TRBD1. CDR1 and CDR2 from the germline V gene are SNHLY and FYNNEI. The V and J ends lost 3 bases and 5 bases, in that order; junction bases with no gene match: 5. This CDR3 spans 15 amino acids. For the CDR3, the DNA is TGTGCCAGCAGTGAGCGGGACAGGGCAAACAATGAGCAGTTCTTC. Translated: CASSERDRANNEQFF.

Many counts were recorded for this clone. The genes are TRBV5-5 and TRBJ2-5; D not resolved. The length of the CDR3 is 15 residues. Trimming left V 1 base short and J 5 bases short, with 15 bases between. Germline values: CDR1 SGHKS, CDR2 YYEKEE (reference sequence). The CDR3 DNA reads TGTGCCAGCAGCTTGATCGGTTTTGGGGATGAGACCCAGTACTTC. Translation: CASSLIGFGDETQYF.

About this clone itself: This CDR3 is also generated by other DNA sequences in the sample. The chain is built from TRBV5-1 and TRBJ2-7; no definite D call. V lost 0 bases, J lost 0 bases, and 4 bases lay in between. CDR3 size: 13 residues. Germline-derived CDR1 and CDR2 are SGHRS and YFSETQ. CDR3 nucleotide sequence: TGCGCCAGCAGCTTGGCCAGCTCCTACGAGCAGTACTTC. Protein: CASSLASSYEQYF.

A word on this clone: Other nucleotide sequences from this sample produce the same CDR3. The chain recombines TRBV6-5 with TRBJ2-7, with TRBD1 matching over 10 bases. J lost 6 bases, V lost 6 bases, and 2 bases had no gene match. From germline, CDR1 is MNHEY and CDR2 SVGAGI. The CDR3 loop spans 12 amino acids. This CDR3 is CASSRDRGEQYF. CDR3 sequence (DNA): TGTGCCAGCAGCCGGGACAGGGGCGAGCAGTACTTC.

V usage is TRBV18 and J usage is TRBJ2-1; TRBD2 matches at 9 bases. The CDR3 is made up of 14 amino acids. Germline values: CDR1 KGHSH, CDR2 LQKENI. V shed 3 bases, J shed 9 bases, and the junction held 6 bases outside the gene matches. The CDR3: CASSPWGLAPEQFF. The CDR3 DNA reads TGTGCCAGCTCACCCTGGGGACTAGCCCCTGAGCAGTTCTTC. Full variable domain (missing parts from reference TRBV18 and TRBJ2-1): NAGVMQNPRHLVRRRGQEARLRCSPMKGHSHVYWYRQLPEEGLKFMVYLQKENIIDESGMPKERFSAEFPKEGPSILRIQQVVRGDSAAYFCASSPWGLAPEQFFGPGTRLTVL.

The chain has TRBV7-8 and TRBJ1-1; TRBD1 is a possible D gene (5 bases). Per germline, CDR1 SGHVS and CDR2 FQNEAQ. V lost 4 bases and J 4 bases, leaving 19 bases between the germline ends. This CDR3 contains 16 residues. The CDR3, as DNA: TGTGCCAGCAGCTACACTCACAGGACCGGGGGCACTGAAGCTTTCTTT. This sequence encodes CASSYTHRTGGTEAFF. The complete variable domain, with remaining parts taken from reference TRBV7-8 and TRBJ1-1, reads GAGVSQSPRYKVAKRGQDVALRCDPISGHVSLFWYQQALGQGPEFLTYFQNEAQLDKSGLPSDRFFAERPEGSVSTLKIQRTQQEDSAVYLCASSYTHRTGGTEAFFGQGTRLTVV.

In the case of this clone: A much larger clone is a single base away; this may be a read error. V usage is TRBV7-2 and J usage is TRBJ2-7, with 14 nucleotides matching TRBD2. The CDR3 has 14 residues. J was trimmed by 3 bases and V by 5 bases; bases with no gene match: 0. Germline V CDR1 and CDR2: SGHTA, FQGNSA. The CDR3, as DNA: TGTGCCAGCAGCGGGACTAGCGGGAGCTACGAGCAGTACTTC. This gives the protein CASSGTSGSYEQYF. Full variable domain (remainder filled in from reference TRBV7-2 and TRBJ2-7): GAGVSQSPSNKVTEKGKDVELRCDPISGHTALYWYRQSLGQGLEFLIYFQGNSAPDKSGLPSDRFSAERTGGSVSTLTIQRTQQEDSAVYLCASSGTSGSYEQYFGPGTRLTVT.

The chain combines TRBV5-4 with TRBJ2-2; 10 positions agree with TRBD2. The germline V gene has CDR1 SGHNT and CDR2 YYREEE (reference sequence). J gave up 6 bases and V 0 bases, and 2 bases lay outside the gene matches. CDR3 length: 15 amino acids. CDR3 sequence: CASSLAAGGAGELFF. In nucleotides, the CDR3 is TGTGCCAGCAGCTTGGCAGCGGGGGGGGCCGGGGAGCTGTTTTTT.

The V and J genes are TRBV14 and TRBJ2-1; D not resolved. The CDR3 loop spans 13 amino acids. The V and J ends lost 6 bases and 4 bases respectively, with 10 bases between them. Germline CDR1 is SGHDN and CDR2 is FVKESK. CDR3 nucleotides: TGTGCCAGCAGGGGGATAACTTACAATGAGCAGTTCTTC. Its protein product is CASRGITYNEQFF.

The CDR3 loop is CASSLRRGGQETQYF. The CDR3 DNA follows: TGTGCCAGCAGCCTTAGACGGGGAGGCCAAGAGACCCAGTACTTC. The J gene is TRBJ2-5, the V gene TRBV7-2; possible D gene TRBD2, 6 bases. Per germline, CDR1 SGHTA and CDR2 FQGNSA. Trimming stripped 5 bases from V and 1 base from J, with 14 bases between. The CDR3 is made up of 15 amino acids.